Following are 28 T cell receptor beta chains from one sample sequenced in a study of cytomegalovirus exposure and HLA in healthy donors. PCR employed 60 Vbeta and 13 Jbeta primers. The data were produced by immunoSEQ multiplex PCR, yet TCRdb's version contains in-frame clones alone and is incomplete. This sample has about 180,000 clones, with more than 65% found just once. The sample taken for sequencing was PBMCs. These receptors were collected from a woman aged 50 to 65 in good health and CMV-seronegative.

Notes on this clone: The same CDR3 arises from other DNA sequences in this sample as well. V gene TRBV5-1 combines with J gene TRBJ1-1; D remains ambiguous. Germline V lookup: CDR1 SGHRS, CDR2 YFSETQ. V shed 3 bases and J shed 7 bases, with 16 bases lying between them. This CDR3 is 14 amino acids long. CDR3 region: CASSWRTGSGEAFF. The CDR3 DNA follows: TGCGCCAGCAGCTGGAGGACGGGGAGCGGTGAAGCTTTCTTT.

The chain employs TRBV19 and TRBJ2-7, with TRBD1 matching over 8 bases. V lost 8 bases to trimming and J lost 6 bases; unmatched junction nucleotides: 6. From germline, CDR1 is LNHDA and CDR2 SQIVND (reference sequence). The CDR3 contains 12 residues. Here the CDR3 reads CASGGQAFEQYF. CDR3 nucleotide sequence: TGTGCCAGTGGGGGACAGGCTTTCGAGCAGTACTTC.

V usage is TRBV19 and J usage is TRBJ1-1; weak D call: TRBD1 (6 bases). The CDR3 covers 13 residues. The V end lost 5 bases, the J end lost 5 bases, and 12 bases lay between the germline ends. Germline CDR1 reads LNHDA; CDR2 reads SQIVND (reference sequence). CDR3 nucleotide sequence: TGTGCCAGTAGTCTCAGGGGCGGGACTGAAGCTTTCTTT. This encodes CASSLRGGTEAFF. Together with reference TRBV19 and TRBJ1-1, the CDR3 gives the full variable domain: DGGITQSPKYLFRKEGQNVTLSCEQNLNHDAMYWYRQDPGQGLRLIYYSQIVNDFQKGDIAEGYSVSREKKESFPLTVTSAQKNPTAFYLCASSLRGGTEAFFGQGTRLTVV.

The V gene is TRBV15, the J gene TRBJ1-1; TRBD1 is a possible D gene (5 bases). Germline CDR1 LNHNV, CDR2 YYDKDF (reference sequence). This CDR3 has 17 residues. V was cut by 3 bases and J by 5 bases, with 22 bases left in between. The CDR3 region has the DNA TGTGCCACCAGCAGGGACTCCTACGGGGGTTTGGGAACTGAAGCTTTCTTT. Translated, it gives CATSRDSYGGLGTEAFF.

V usage is TRBV18 and J usage is TRBJ1-1; D unclear. The CDR3 consists of 15 residues. The V end was cut by 4 bases, the J end by 3 bases, with 15 bases between. Germline V gives CDR1 KGHSH, CDR2 LQKENI. Written as DNA, the CDR3 is TGTGCCAGCTCACAGAGGTTTGCCGGTGACACTGAAGCTTTCTTT. Its translation is CASSQRFAGDTEAFF.

This chain uses TRBV28 with TRBJ2-7; 7 bases fit TRBD2. CDR1 and CDR2 from the germline V gene are MDHEN and SYDVKM. The CDR3 consists of 13 residues. J was trimmed by 1 base and V by 7 bases; bases with no gene match: 4. The CDR3 loop reads CASTFGGSYEQYF. The CDR3 coding sequence is TGTGCCAGCACCTTCGGGGGGTCCTACGAGCAGTACTTC.

This chain links TRBV7-8 with TRBJ2-7; D remains ambiguous. There are 12 residues in the CDR3. Trimming took 1 base from V and 5 from J, leaving 6 bases between them. Germline V lookup: CDR1 SGHVS, CDR2 FQNEAQ. CDR3 nucleotides: TGTGCCAGCAGCTTAGTTGGCCACGAGCAGTACTTC. Protein sequence: CASSLVGHEQYF. The full variable domain, in which reference TRBV7-8 and TRBJ2-7 provide the parts outside the CDR3, is GAGVSQSPRYKVAKRGQDVALRCDPISGHVSLFWYQQALGQGPEFLTYFQNEAQLDKSGLPSDRFFAERPEGSVSTLKIQRTQQEDSAVYLCASSLVGHEQYFGPGTRLTVT.

As for this clone: This CDR3 is also generated by other DNA sequences in the sample. The V and J genes are TRBV23-1 and TRBJ1-5; D is unresolved. TRBV23-1 is placed among ORFs of uncertain function. V dropped 3 bases and J dropped 5 bases, with 17 bases sitting between them. The CDR3 extends over 16 amino acids. The CDR3 DNA reads TGCGCCAGCAGTCATAGGCCCAGCCGACTCGATCAGCCCCAGCATTTT. Its translation is CASSHRPSRLDQPQHF.

This clone has just one count. The gene calls are TRBV28 and TRBJ1-5; tentative D call: TRBD1 (6 bases). Trimming shortened V by 11 bases and J by 1 base, and 21 bases separated the two germline ends. CDR1 and CDR2 (germline): MDHEN, SYDVKM. The CDR3 totals 16 residues. The CDR3 DNA follows: TGTGCCTCACCCCCGCACAGGGACAAGAGCAATCAGCCCCAGCATTTT. Protein sequence: CASPPHRDKSNQPQHF.

The chain uses TRBV18 and TRBJ1-4, with a tentative D call TRBD1 (5 bases). V shed 2 bases and J shed 8 bases, with 9 bases lying between them. CDR1 and CDR2 from the germline V gene are KGHSH and LQKENI. This CDR3 has 13 residues. The CDR3 nucleotides are TGTGCCAGCTCACCAATGACAGACGAAAAACTGTTTTTT. Translated: CASSPMTDEKLFF.

The J gene is TRBJ2-5, the V gene TRBV7-6; 9 nucleotides align to TRBD1. The DNA end is a closer match to TRBJ2-7, so the J assignment may be wrong. Germline CDR1 reads SGHVS; CDR2 reads FNYEAQ. This CDR3 comprises 17 residues. The CDR3: CASSLEAGDRDPYEQYF. For the CDR3, the DNA is TGTGCCAGCAGCTTAGAGGCAGGGGACAGGGACCCCTACGAGCAGTACTTC.

V and J are TRBV7-9 and TRBJ1-1, with 7 bases lining up with TRBD1. Per the germline V gene, CDR1 is SEHNR and CDR2 is FQNEAQ (reference sequence). This CDR3 is 13 amino acids long. V lost 3 bases and J lost 3; bases outside the gene matches: 1. The CDR3 reads CASSFGQDTEAFF. CDR3 bases: TGTGCCAGCAGCTTCGGACAGGACACTGAAGCTTTCTTT.

CDR3 nucleotides: TGCGCCAGCAGCGATTCTAGCGGGAGGTACGAGCAGTACTTC. It is translated as CASSDSSGRYEQYF. The chain links TRBV5-1 to TRBJ2-7; 11 bases align to TRBD2. Germline CDR1 and CDR2: SGHRS and YFSETQ. The CDR3 contains 14 residues. V dropped 4 bases and J dropped 4; count of bases not matched to a gene: 4.

The CDR3: CASRPPGTYEFYEQYF. The CDR3 DNA reads TGCGCCAGCAGACCGCCTGGGACTTATGAGTTTTACGAGCAGTACTTC. The V gene is TRBV5-1, the J gene TRBJ2-7, with D possibly being TRBD2 (6 bases). V was cut by 5 bases and J by 4 bases, with 22 bases left in between. CDR3 length: 16 residues. Germline V gene sequence: CDR1 SGHRS, CDR2 YFSETQ.

V usage is TRBV19 and J usage is TRBJ2-7; D uncertain. The CDR3 has 11 residues. Germline-derived CDR1 and CDR2 are LNHDA and SQIVND (reference sequence). Trimming removed 3 bases at V and 7 bases at J, with 7 bases between. CDR3 DNA sequence: TGTGCCAGTAGTATGGAGCGAGAGCAGTACTTC. It yields the protein CASSMEREQYF. The full variable domain, its missing parts supplied by reference TRBV19 and TRBJ2-7, is DGGITQSPKYLFRKEGQNVTLSCEQNLNHDAMYWYRQDPGQGLRLIYYSQIVNDFQKGDIAEGYSVSREKKESFPLTVTSAQKNPTAFYLCASSMEREQYFGPGTRLTVT.

This clone was detected a few times. V is TRBV2 and J is TRBJ1-2; D uncertain. CDR3 length: 11 residues. Germline CDR1 SNHLY, CDR2 FYNNEI. Trimming pared 6 bases from V and 5 bases from J, leaving 7 bases between. This CDR3 is CASSVQYGYTF. The CDR3 DNA is TGTGCCAGCAGCGTACAGTATGGCTACACCTTC.

About this clone itself: Distinct nucleotide sequences in the sample also encode this CDR3. The genes are TRBV28 and TRBJ2-7; no firm D call. The germline V and J ends were trimmed by 3 bases and 4 bases, with 4 bases remaining between them. Germline CDR1 reads MDHEN; CDR2 reads SYDVKM. The CDR3 spans 11 residues. The CDR3, as DNA: TGTGCCAGCAGTTTCGGTTACGAGCAGTACTTC. The encoded protein is CASSFGYEQYF.

The V gene is TRBV19, the J gene TRBJ2-5; 10 nucleotides match TRBD1. Germline V gene sequence: CDR1 LNHDA, CDR2 SQIVND (reference sequence). CDR3 length: 15 residues. Losses at the gene ends were 5 bases for V and 5 bases for J; bases not matched to a gene: 8. In DNA form, the CDR3 reads TGTGCCAGTAGTCACAGCCCGGGACAGGGGGAGACCCAGTACTTC. Encoded protein: CASSHSPGQGETQYF.

This clone is a singleton in its sample. The chain uses TRBV9 and TRBJ2-5, with 7 bases lining up with TRBD2. The germline V gene has CDR1 SGDLS and CDR2 YYNGEE. There are 16 residues in the CDR3. The J segment lost 11 bases and the V segment lost 0 bases, leaving 16 bases of the junction unmatched. CDR3 residues: CASSVAPWGTTSEQYF. The CDR3 DNA follows: TGTGCCAGCAGCGTAGCGCCCTGGGGGACTACCTCTGAGCAGTACTTC.

V is TRBV5-8 and J is TRBJ2-5; D call uncertain. This CDR3 is 12 amino acids long. V lost 2 bases and J 4 bases, leaving 6 bases between the germline ends. In germline, CDR1 is SGHTS, CDR2 YDEGEE. Here the CDR3 reads CASSFLGETQYF. DNA for the CDR3: TGTGCCAGCAGCTTTCTCGGAGAGACCCAGTACTTC.

This clone was counted a few times. V gene TRBV11-2 combines with J gene TRBJ1-4; no firm D call. In germline, CDR1 is SGHAT, CDR2 FQNNGV. Trimming cost V 5 bases and J 7 bases, with 20 bases left between them. CDR3 size: 16 residues. This CDR3 is CASSKGPGSSGEKLFF. The CDR3 DNA is TGTGCCAGCAGCAAAGGGCCCGGGTCCAGCGGTGAAAAACTGTTTTTT.

The chain employs TRBV11-1 and TRBJ2-7, with D unresolved. CDR3 length: 14 amino acids. CDR1 is SGHAT, CDR2 FQDESV, per germline (reference sequence). V was cut by 6 bases and J by 2 bases, with 14 bases left in between. The CDR3 protein is CASSPRVSTYEQYF. CDR3 sequence (DNA): TGTGCCAGCAGTCCCCGGGTTTCGACCTACGAGCAGTACTTC.

V gene TRBV7-2 combines with J gene TRBJ2-5; D may be TRBD2 (6 bases). The CDR3 is made up of 15 amino acids. The germline V gene encodes CDR1 SGHTA and CDR2 FQGNSA. Between the trimmed V and J ends, which lost 5 bases and 4 bases, there was a span of 17 bases. CDR3 amino acids: CASSVQVLGGETQYF. The CDR3 DNA reads as TGTGCCAGCAGCGTACAGGTGCTGGGGGGAGAGACCCAGTACTTC.

The chain has TRBV2 and TRBJ1-5, with unresolved D. The CDR3 totals 13 residues. With 10 bases removed from V and 0 bases from J, the gap between germline ends came to 10 bases. Germline loops: CDR1 SNHLY, CDR2 FYNNEI. CDR3: CATAFYSNQPQHF. DNA for the CDR3: TGTGCCACAGCGTTTTATAGCAATCAGCCCCAGCATTTT.

CDR3 sequence (DNA): TGTGCCAGCAGTCCGCCCGGGGGGCAGACTAATGAAAAACTGTTTTTT. Translated, it gives CASSPPGGQTNEKLFF. The genes are TRBV28 and TRBJ1-4, with D maybe TRBD1 (6 bases). The CDR3 has 16 residues. The germline V gene encodes CDR1 MDHEN and CDR2 SYDVKM. Trimming shortened V by 5 bases and J by 2 bases, and 15 bases separated the two germline ends.

V is TRBV23-1 and J is TRBJ2-7, with 14 nucleotides matching TRBD2. TRBV23-1 qualifies as an ORF whose function is uncertain. Unmatched junction bases numbered 3, after V lost 3 bases and J lost 5 bases. This CDR3 comprises 15 residues. The CDR3: CASSQPGLAGDEQYF. DNA for the CDR3: TGCGCCAGCAGTCAGCCGGGACTAGCGGGAGACGAGCAGTACTTC.

The rearrangement joins TRBV12-2 to TRBJ2-2; the D call in the table, TRBD2, was not verified against the DNA. TRBV12-2 is given as a pseudogene. This CDR3 is built from 16 residues. The CDR3 region has the DNA TGTGCAAGTCGCTTAGCGAACGGTTTCAGGACTGGGGAGCTGTTTTTT. Translating it yields CASRLANGFRTGELFF.

The chain has TRBV5-1 and TRBJ2-5, with D tentatively TRBD2 (6 bases). CDR1 is SGHRS and CDR2 is YFSETQ in the germline V gene. This CDR3 contains 13 residues. The V end lost 0 bases, the J end lost 5 bases, and 8 bases lay between the germline ends. CDR3 region: CASSLAAGETQYF. DNA for the CDR3: TGCGCCAGCAGCTTGGCCGCGGGGGAGACCCAGTACTTC.